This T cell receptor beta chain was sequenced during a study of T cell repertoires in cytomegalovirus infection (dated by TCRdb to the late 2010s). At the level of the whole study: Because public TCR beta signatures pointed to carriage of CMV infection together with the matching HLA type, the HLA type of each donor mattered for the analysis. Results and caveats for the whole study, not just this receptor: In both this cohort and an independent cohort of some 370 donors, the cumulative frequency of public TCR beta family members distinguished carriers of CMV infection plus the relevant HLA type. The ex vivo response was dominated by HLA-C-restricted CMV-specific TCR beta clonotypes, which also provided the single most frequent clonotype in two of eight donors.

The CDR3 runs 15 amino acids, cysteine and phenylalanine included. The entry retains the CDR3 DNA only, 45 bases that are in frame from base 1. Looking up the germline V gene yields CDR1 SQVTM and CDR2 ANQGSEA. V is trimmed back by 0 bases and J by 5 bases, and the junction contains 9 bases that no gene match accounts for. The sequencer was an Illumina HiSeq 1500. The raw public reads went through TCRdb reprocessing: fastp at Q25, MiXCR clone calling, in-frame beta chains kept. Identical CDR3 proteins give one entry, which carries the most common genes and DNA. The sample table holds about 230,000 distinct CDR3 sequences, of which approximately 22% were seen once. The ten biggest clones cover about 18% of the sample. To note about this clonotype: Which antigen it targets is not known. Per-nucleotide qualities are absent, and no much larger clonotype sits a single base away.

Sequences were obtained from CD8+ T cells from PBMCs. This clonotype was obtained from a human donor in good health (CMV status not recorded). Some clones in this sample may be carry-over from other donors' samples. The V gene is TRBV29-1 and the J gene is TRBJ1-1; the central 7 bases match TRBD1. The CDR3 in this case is CSVEDRGRGWTEAFF. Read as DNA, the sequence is TGCAGCGTTGAAGATCGTGGCAGGGGGTGGACTGAAGCTTTCTTT. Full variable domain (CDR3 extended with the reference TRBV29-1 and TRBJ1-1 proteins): SAVISQKPSRDICQRGTSLTIQCQVDSQVTMMFWYRQQPGQSLTLIATANQGSEATYESGFVIDKFPISRPNLTFSTLTVSNMSPEDSSIYLCSVEDRGRGWTEAFFGQGTRLTVV.